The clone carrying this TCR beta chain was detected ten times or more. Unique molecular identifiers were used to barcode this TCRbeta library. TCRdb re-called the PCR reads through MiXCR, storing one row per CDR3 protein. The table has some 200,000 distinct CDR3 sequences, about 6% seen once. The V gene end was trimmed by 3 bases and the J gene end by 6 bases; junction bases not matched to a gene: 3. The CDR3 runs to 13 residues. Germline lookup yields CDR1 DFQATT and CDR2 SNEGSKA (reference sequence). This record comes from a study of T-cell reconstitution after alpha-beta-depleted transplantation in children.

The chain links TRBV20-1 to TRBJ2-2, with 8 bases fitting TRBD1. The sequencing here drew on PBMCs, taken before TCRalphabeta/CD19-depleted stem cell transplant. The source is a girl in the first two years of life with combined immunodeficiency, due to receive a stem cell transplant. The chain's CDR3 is CSARHRGAGELFF. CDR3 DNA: TGCAGTGCTAGGCACAGGGGGGCCGGGGAGCTGTTTTTT.